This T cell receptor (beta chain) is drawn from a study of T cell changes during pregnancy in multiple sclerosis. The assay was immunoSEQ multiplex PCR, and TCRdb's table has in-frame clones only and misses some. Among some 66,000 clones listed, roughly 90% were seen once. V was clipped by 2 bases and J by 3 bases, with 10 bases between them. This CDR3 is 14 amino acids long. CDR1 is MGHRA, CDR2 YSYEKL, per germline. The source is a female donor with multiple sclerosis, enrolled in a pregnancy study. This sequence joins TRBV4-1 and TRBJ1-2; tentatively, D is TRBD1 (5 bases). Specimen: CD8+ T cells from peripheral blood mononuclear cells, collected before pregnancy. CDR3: CASSQLGGDYGYTF. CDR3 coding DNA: TGCGCCAGCAGCCAATTGGGGGGAGACTATGGCTACACCTTC.